This T cell receptor beta chain emerged from a study of cytomegalovirus exposure and HLA in healthy donors. Worth noting for this clone: Its antigen is unknown.

The PCR ran on 60 Vbeta and 13 Jbeta primers. Method: immunoSEQ multiplex PCR; TCRdb's copy keeps in-frame clones and lacks some. The table has 170,000 or so clones, approximately 80% seen once; the top ten hold under 7.5%. In germline, CDR1 is SEHNR, CDR2 FQNEAQ (reference sequence). V dropped 5 bases and J dropped 5; count of bases not matched to a gene: 10. The CDR3 covers 16 residues. General study points: Sequence variants that were highly shared formed a cluster that was likely a sequencing artifact.

This TCR was sampled from a man aged 25 to 40 in good health and CMV-seropositive. Sequenced material: PBMCs. The chain is built from TRBV7-9 and TRBJ2-1, with 9 bases matching TRBD2. The CDR3 here is CASSLYGGGANNEQFF. The CDR3 bases are TGTGCCAGCAGCCTATACGGCGGGGGGGCCAACAATGAGCAGTTCTTC.